This entry is about one T cell receptor beta chain. The antigen remains unidentified. The protocol was immunoSEQ multiplex PCR, while the TCRdb copy is restricted to in-frame clones and leaves out a portion. The table lists 9,500 to 12,000 clones, 90% to 95% of them singletons, with roughly 1% in the top ten. The data stem from a study of T cells in narcolepsy. Study background: Enrolled donors included narcolepsy type 1 or type 2 patients and healthy controls.

Findings and caveats of the study: HCRT-specific and TRIB2-specific autoreactive clonotypes appeared among same-patient CSF and blood CD4+ clonotypes. Reportedly, autoreactive clonotypes were serially detected in patients' blood but not controls'.

CDR1 and CDR2 from the germline V gene are LGHNA and YNFKEQ. V was pared by 3 bases and J by 0 bases, with 15 bases between. This CDR3 has 17 amino acids. Sequenced input: CD45RA- memory CD4+ T cells from PBMCs. This receptor was taken from a human donor with narcolepsy. V usage is TRBV4-2 and J usage is TRBJ2-1, with D maybe TRBD2 (5 bases). The CDR3 here is CASSHDPPGSSYNEQFF. The CDR3 DNA sequence: TGTGCCAGCAGCCACGACCCACCGGGGAGCTCCTACAATGAGCAGTTCTTC.